The rows below give T cell receptor beta chains drawn from one sample of a study of CD8+ T cells in alopecia areata. TCRdb's copy holds only in-frame clones and misses some; the assay was immunoSEQ multiplex PCR. The sample records around 120,000 clones, roughly two fifths being singletons. The source material was CD4+ T cells sorted from blood. All receptors come from a human donor with alopecia areata. Both conserved end residues are part of each CDR3. A D gene is named only where the DNA matches it firmly. The size entry is marked missing in some rows and otherwise reads once, few, many or a size class.

clone_size	d_call	j_call	v_call	cdr3_length	cdr3_nt	cdr3_aa
NA	NA	TRBJ2-1	TRBV18	13	TGTGCCAGCTCACCACCGTCCGAAAACGAGCAGTTCTTC	CASSPPSENEQFF
few	NA	TRBJ1-2	TRBV29-1	14	TGCAGCGTTGAAGTTGCAGGCCTCGTCTTTGGCTACACCTTC	CSVEVAGLVFGYTF
NA	NA	TRBJ2-7	TRBV29-1	14	TGCAGCGTTGCTCCGCAGCGAGGGGACTACGAGCAGTACTTC	CSVAPQRGDYEQYF
NA	NA	TRBJ2-5	TRBV30	13	TGTGCCTGGAAAAGACAGTTCCAAGAGACCCAGTACTTC	CAWKRQFQETQYF
few	NA	TRBJ2-5	TRBV5-4	13	TGTGCCAGCAGCTTGGAGGGCCGGGAGACCCAGTACTTC	CASSLEGRETQYF
few	NA	TRBJ1-1	TRBV28	12	TGTGCCAGCAGTTCTTTTAACACTGAAGCTTTCTTT	CASSSFNTEAFF
few	TRBD1	TRBJ2-5	TRBV7-2	14	TGTGCCAGCAGCCCCTCCCGGGACAGGGAGGACCAGTACTTC	CASSPSRDREDQYF
NA	NA	TRBJ1-2	TRBV30	12	TGTGCCTGGAATCCAGGGGCAGGGGGCTACACCTTC	CAWNPGAGGYTF
NA	NA	TRBJ2-5	TRBV7-9	12	TGTGCCAGCAGTAGCAGACAAGAGACCCAGTACTTC	CASSSRQETQYF
few	NA	TRBJ2-3	TRBV20-1	11	TGCAGTGCTAGAGATCTTAATACGCAGTATTTT	CSARDLNTQYF
NA	NA	TRBJ2-2	TRBV9	14	TGTGCCAGCAGCGGACAGGTGCGAACCGGGGAGCTGTTTTTT	CASSGQVRTGELFF
NA	TRBD2	TRBJ2-2	TRBV5-1	19	TGCGCCAGCAGCTCCGGGGGTAGCGGGAGGATAGTTGGCACCGGGGAGCTGTTTTTT	CASSSGGSGRIVGTGELFF
NA	NA	TRBJ2-7	TRBV4-1	17	TGCGCCAGCAGCCAAGTTGATATGGGGCTAGCAAGAGGCGAGCAGTACTTC	CASSQVDMGLARGEQYF
few	TRBD2	TRBJ2-1	TRBV29-1	15	TGCAGCGTTGAGTTAAACGCGGGGACTAACAATGAGCAGTTCTTC	CSVELNAGTNNEQFF
once	NA	TRBJ2-7	TRBV30	12	TGTGCCTGGAGTTCAACCTCCTACGAGCAGTACTTC	CAWSSTSYEQYF
few	NA	TRBJ1-1	TRBV29-1	12	TGCAGCGTTGCTCTTCTGGCCACTGAAGCTTTCTTT	CSVALLATEAFF
few	NA	TRBJ2-4	TRBV21-1	15	TGTGCCAGCAGCAAAGAGTTCGGAACCAAAAACATTCAGTACTTC	CASSKEFGTKNIQYF
few	NA	TRBJ1-1	TRBV6-6	14	TGTGCCAGCAGTTCCCCGCAGATGAACACTGAAGCTTTCTTT	CASSSPQMNTEAFF
NA	NA	TRBJ1-5	TRBV29-1	13	TGCAGCGTTACAGAGAATAGCAATCAGCCCCAGCATTTT	CSVTENSNQPQHF
NA	TRBD1	TRBJ1-2	TRBV28	14	TGTGCCAGCAGTTTATGGACAGGGGGGTATGGCTACACCTTC	CASSLWTGGYGYTF
few	NA	TRBJ2-5	TRBV29-1	12	TGCAGCTTTCGACAGGTCCAAGAGACCCAGTACTTC	CSFRQVQETQYF
once	TRBD1	TRBJ2-5	TRBV5-1	16	TGCGCCAGCAGCTCCACCGGGACAGGGGGATCAGAGACCCAGTACTTC	CASSSTGTGGSETQYF
many	NA	TRBJ1-2	TRBV29-1	13	TGCAGCGTGAGGACCGGGGCCGCGAGAGGCTACACCTTC	CSVRTGAARGYTF
few	NA	TRBJ2-5	TRBV29-1	12	TGCAGCGTGGTCCGGGGGGCAGAGACCCAGTACTTC	CSVVRGAETQYF
NA	NA	TRBJ2-1	TRBV2	12	TGTGCCAGCAGTGCGAACTCGGGGCAGCAGTTCTTC	CASSANSGQQFF
few	NA	TRBJ1-1	TRBV29-1	14	TGCAGCGTTGAAGAATACGAGGGGGGAACTGAAGCTTTCTTT	CSVEEYEGGTEAFF
NA	NA	TRBJ2-3	TRBV11-2	14	TGTGCCAGCAGCACCCCCGGGGACCCAGATACGCAGTATTTT	CASSTPGDPDTQYF
NA	NA	TRBJ1-2	TRBV29-1	13	TGCAGCGTTGAAGATCCGGGCGGCCGGGGCTACACCTTC	CSVEDPGGRGYTF
few	TRBD2	TRBJ2-3	TRBV29-1	15	TGCAGCGCCCTGGTGGGGACTAGCGGGACAGATACGCAGTATTTT	CSALVGTSGTDTQYF